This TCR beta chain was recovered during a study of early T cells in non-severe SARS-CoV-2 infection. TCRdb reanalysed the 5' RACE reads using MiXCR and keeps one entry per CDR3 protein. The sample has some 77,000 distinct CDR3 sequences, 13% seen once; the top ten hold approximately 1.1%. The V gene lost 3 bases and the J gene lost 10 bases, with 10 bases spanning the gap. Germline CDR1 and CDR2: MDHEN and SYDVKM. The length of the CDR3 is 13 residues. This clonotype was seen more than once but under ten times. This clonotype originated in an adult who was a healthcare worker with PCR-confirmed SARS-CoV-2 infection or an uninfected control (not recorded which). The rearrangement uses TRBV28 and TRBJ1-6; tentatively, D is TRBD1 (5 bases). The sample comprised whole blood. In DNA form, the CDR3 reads TGTGCCAGCAGTTTTTGGGAGGGGTCACCCCTCCACTTT. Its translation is CASSFWEGSPLHF.